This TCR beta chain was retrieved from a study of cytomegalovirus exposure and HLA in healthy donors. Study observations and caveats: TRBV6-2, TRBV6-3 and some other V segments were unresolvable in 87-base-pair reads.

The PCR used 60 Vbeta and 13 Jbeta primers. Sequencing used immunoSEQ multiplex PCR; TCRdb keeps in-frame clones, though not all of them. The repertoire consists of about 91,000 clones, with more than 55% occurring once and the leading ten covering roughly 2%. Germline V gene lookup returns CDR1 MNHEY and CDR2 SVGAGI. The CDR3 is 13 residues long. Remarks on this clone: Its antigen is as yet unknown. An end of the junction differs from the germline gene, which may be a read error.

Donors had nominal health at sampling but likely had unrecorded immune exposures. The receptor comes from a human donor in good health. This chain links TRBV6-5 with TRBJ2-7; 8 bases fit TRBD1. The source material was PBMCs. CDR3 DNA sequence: TGTGCCAACAGTCGACAGGGGTTAATGGGGCAGTACTTC. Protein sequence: CANSRQGLMGQYF.